The 12 T cell receptor beta chains listed next were all sequenced from one sample in a study of blood T cell repertoires in COVID-19. Only in-frame clones appear in the TCRdb table, and some are missing; sequencing was by immunoSEQ multiplex PCR. The top ten clones hold 1.1% of a sample with 350,000 to 450,000 clones, 85% to 90% of them seen once. The sample consisted of PBMCs or T cells enriched from blood (not recorded which). The receptors shown here come from a man younger than 45 who had recovered from COVID-19.

The chain carries TRBV6-6 and TRBJ1-5; no clear D. The germline V gene encodes CDR1 MNHNY and CDR2 SVGAGI (reference sequence). The CDR3 runs 16 residues. The V and J ends lost 2 bases and 3 bases respectively, with 14 bases between them. The CDR3 loop is CASSYGSGGPNQPQHF. The CDR3 DNA is TGTGCCAGCAGTTACGGGTCAGGAGGACCCAATCAGCCCCAGCATTTT.

The chain recombines TRBV19 with TRBJ1-2; 7 bases align to TRBD1. Germline trimming cut 10 bases from V and 5 bases from J; bases unmatched to any gene: 19. CDR3 length equals 16 residues. CDR1 LNHDA and CDR2 SQIVND come from the germline V gene (reference sequence). The CDR3 DNA sequence: TGTGCCACCAGACCGGGACAGCAAACTCCCAGTTATGGCTACACCTTC. It encodes CATRPGQQTPSYGYTF.

This clone was picked up one time. The chain uses TRBV10-3 and TRBJ2-2, with 14 bases aligning to TRBD2. After removal of 7 bases from V and 6 bases from J, the junction contained 7 bases not matched to a gene. The germline V gene has CDR1 ENHRY and CDR2 SYGVKD. CDR3 length: 16 residues. CDR3 DNA sequence: TGTGCCATCAAAAGACTAGCGGGAGGGCCTGCCGGGGAGCTGTTTTTT. Translated: CAIKRLAGGPAGELFF.

The chain carries TRBV30 and TRBJ2-2, with 7 bases matching TRBD2. In germline, CDR1 is GTSNPN, CDR2 SVGIG (reference sequence). This CDR3 comprises 15 residues. J gave up 0 bases and V 2 bases, and 3 bases lay outside the gene matches. The CDR3 DNA follows: TGTGCCTGGAGTATAAGCGGGGCGAACACCGGGGAGCTGTTTTTT. It is translated as CAWSISGANTGELFF. The full variable domain, in which reference TRBV30 and TRBJ2-2 provide the parts outside the CDR3, is SQTIHQWPATLVQPVGSPLSLECTVEGTSNPNLYWYRQAAGRGLQLLFYSVGIGQISSEVPQNLSASRPQDRQFILSSKKLLLSDSGFYLCAWSISGANTGELFFGEGSRLTVL.

The J gene is TRBJ1-1, the V gene TRBV3-1 (or the pseudogene TRBV3-2); 9 nucleotides align to TRBD1. This CDR3 has 15 amino acids. Germline V CDR1 and CDR2: LGHDT, YNNKEL (reference sequence). Trimming removed 4 bases from V and 0 bases from J; junction bases left unmatched: 3. This CDR3 is CASSLGTGMNTEAFF. CDR3 coding DNA: TGTGCCAGCAGCCTGGGGACAGGGATGAACACTGAAGCTTTCTTT.

V usage is TRBV11-2 and J usage is TRBJ1-3; 8 positions agree with TRBD1. CDR1 SGHAT and CDR2 FQNNGV come from the germline V gene. The CDR3 sequence is 14 residues long. V lost 1 base to trimming and J lost 4 bases; unmatched junction nucleotides: 0. CDR3 nucleotide sequence: TGTGCCAGCAGCTTAGCAGGGGGCGGAAACACCATATATTTT. It yields the protein CASSLAGGGNTIYF. Complete variable domain (other parts from reference TRBV11-2 and TRBJ1-3): EAGVAQSPRYKIIEKRQSVAFWCNPISGHATLYWYQQILGQGPKLLIQFQNNGVVDDSQLPKDRFSAERLKGVDSTLKIQPAKLEDSAVYLCASSLAGGGNTIYFGEGSWLTVV.

This clone was found once. The J gene is TRBJ1-5, the V gene TRBV19; unclear D gene. V lost 6 bases to trimming and J lost 6 bases, with 15 bases between them. This CDR3 has 14 amino acids. Per the germline V gene, CDR1 is LNHDA and CDR2 is SQIVND (reference sequence). The CDR3 loop reads CASSPGNEGQPQHF. DNA of the CDR3: TGTGCCAGTAGCCCGGGAAATGAGGGTCAGCCCCAGCATTTT.

The V and J genes are TRBV9 and TRBJ1-5; TRBD1 matches 9 bases. Germline CDR1 reads SGDLS; CDR2 reads YYNGEE. This CDR3 spans 15 amino acids. The V segment lost 2 bases and the J segment 4 bases; nucleotides outside the gene matches: 4. The CDR3: CASSVGQGINQPQHF. The CDR3 DNA is TGTGCCAGCAGCGTCGGACAGGGGATTAATCAGCCCCAGCATTTT.

The chain recombines TRBV11-3 with TRBJ2-4; 7 nucleotides match TRBD2. This CDR3 has 13 residues. V shed 5 bases and J 6 bases; nucleotides not matched to a gene: 4. Germline loops: CDR1 SGHNT, CDR2 YENEEA. The CDR3 nucleotides are TGTGCCAGCAGCCCCGGACTAGGAAACATTCAGTACTTC. This translates into CASSPGLGNIQYF.

The gene calls are TRBV28 and TRBJ2-1, with TRBD2 identical over 9 bases. The CDR3 is made up of 15 amino acids. The germline CDR1 and CDR2 sequences are MDHEN and SYDVKM. J lost 4 bases, V lost 3 bases, and 4 bases had no gene match. The CDR3 DNA reads TGTGCCAGCAGTTTGTGGCTAGCGGGGTACAATGAGCAGTTCTTC. This encodes CASSLWLAGYNEQFF.

This clone was counted a single time. The chain employs TRBV5-8 and TRBJ2-1; D gene ambiguous. The CDR3 extends over 13 amino acids. The V gene lost 0 bases and the J gene lost 10 bases, with 11 bases spanning the gap. CDR1 and CDR2 from the germline V gene are SGHTS and YDEGEE. The CDR3 loop reads CASSLGQAGEQFF. As DNA, the CDR3 is TGTGCCAGCAGCTTGGGACAAGCAGGCGAGCAGTTCTTC.

The CDR3 DNA reads as TGTGCCAGCAGCCACCAGGGTAGGGCCACGGAAGCTTTCTTT. Translated, it gives CASSHQGRATEAFF. This chain connects TRBV3-1 (or the pseudogene TRBV3-2) to TRBJ1-1, with D possibly TRBD1 on 5 matching bases. V lost 3 bases and J 8 bases, leaving 16 bases between the germline ends. The CDR3 length is 14 residues. Germline CDR1 reads LGHDT; CDR2 reads YNNKEL (reference sequence).